This record concerns one T cell receptor beta chain sequence. This sample was taken from a study of T cell changes during pregnancy in multiple sclerosis. TCRdb's table, derived via immunoSEQ multiplex PCR, lists solely in-frame clones and lacks some. Of 90,000 or so clones in the sample, around 90% were seen once. CDR1 and CDR2 (germline): SGDLS, YYNGEE. The CDR3 totals 15 residues. With 0 bases removed from V and 8 bases from J, the gap between germline ends came to 17 bases. The chain joins TRBV9 to TRBJ1-2; maybe TRBD1 (6 bases). This receptor was obtained from a female donor with multiple sclerosis, enrolled in a pregnancy study. The source was peripheral blood, collected in the first trimester of pregnancy. The CDR3 nucleotides read TGTGCCAGCAGCGTAGGGGGCCTCAGGGGTGACGGCTACACCTTC. This translates into CASSVGGLRGDGYTF. Complete variable domain (other parts from reference TRBV9 and TRBJ1-2): DSGVTQTPKHLITATGQRVTLRCSPRSGDLSVYWYQQSLDQGLQFLIQYYNGEERAKGNILERFSAQQFPDLHSELNLSSLELGDSALYFCASSVGGLRGDGYTFGSGTRLTVV.